One sample yielded the 22 T cell receptor beta chains listed below, sequenced in a study of T cell responses to AZD1222 COVID-19 vaccine. Profiled with immunoSEQ multiplex PCR; TCRdb holds only in-frame clones, not every one. The sample contains about 110,000 clones, around nine tenths of which appear only once. This specimen was peripheral blood, taken on day 0 of MenACWY control vaccination. The receptors were gathered from an adult in good health.

This clone occurred once. CDR3 loop: CASSLRFGQDLYF. As DNA, the CDR3 is TGTGCCAGCAGTTTAAGGTTCGGGCAGGACTTGTACTTC. V is TRBV27 and J is TRBJ2-7; possible D gene TRBD2, 5 bases. This CDR3 region has 13 residues. From germline, CDR1 is MNHEY and CDR2 SMNVEV (reference sequence). Trimming removed 2 bases at V and 12 bases at J, with 17 bases between.

This clone was counted a few times. The CDR3 nucleotides are TGTGCCAGCAGCCTGGGACAGGGGGGAAACGAGCAGTACTTC. Translation: CASSLGQGGNEQYF. This chain links TRBV7-9 with TRBJ2-7; 11 bases fit TRBD1. Looked up from germline, CDR1 is SEHNR and CDR2 is FQNEAQ (reference sequence). CDR3 length: 14 amino acids. V was pared by 5 bases and J by 5 bases, with 5 bases of the junction left unmatched.

This clone was detected only once. The CDR3 bases are TGCGCCAGCACCACCGGGGGACGGTCAAACTATGGCTACACCTTC. Translating gives CASTTGGRSNYGYTF. The chain employs TRBV10-2 and TRBJ1-2; a weak D match, TRBD1 (5 bases). The CDR3 runs 15 residues. Looked up from germline, CDR1 is WSHSY and CDR2 is SAAADI. The V end lost 7 bases, the J end lost 2 bases, and 17 bases lay between the germline ends.

The chain couples TRBV12-3 or TRBV12-4 to TRBJ2-1; D unresolved. This CDR3 has 12 amino acids. V dropped 3 bases and J dropped 6 bases, with 6 bases sitting between them. The CDR3 DNA follows: TGTGCCAGCAGTTTGGGTGTCAATGAGCAGTTCTTC. Translated, it gives CASSLGVNEQFF.

This clone came up once. V usage is TRBV5-4 and J usage is TRBJ1-4; no definite D call. The ends were cut back, 4 bases at V and 5 bases at J, with 9 bases in the middle. There are 13 residues in the CDR3. The germline V gene has CDR1 SGHNT and CDR2 YYREEE (reference sequence). The CDR3 sequence is CASSVGRNEKLFF. The CDR3, as DNA: TGTGCCAGCAGCGTTGGACGGAATGAAAAACTGTTTTTT.

The chain carries TRBV7-9 and TRBJ1-2; maybe TRBD1 (5 bases). V was clipped by 1 base and J by 0 bases, with 15 bases between them. The CDR3 covers 17 residues. Germline V CDR1 and CDR2: SEHNR, FQNEAQ (reference sequence). The CDR3, as DNA: TGTGCCAGCAGCTTAGGACGGCGGGGGAGAGCTAACTATGGCTACACCTTC. Its translation is CASSLGRRGRANYGYTF.

The chain couples TRBV18 to TRBJ1-2; TRBD1 matches 12 bases. V gave up 0 bases and J gave up 4 bases; unmatched junction bases: 9. This CDR3 is 18 amino acids long. Germline V gene sequence: CDR1 KGHSH, CDR2 LQKENI. The CDR3 DNA reads TGTGCCAGCTCACCACCCTCCGGGACAGGGGGCGTTTCCTATGGCTACACCTTC. This gives the protein CASSPPSGTGGVSYGYTF. The variable domain in full, completed from reference TRBV18 and TRBJ1-2, reads NAGVMQNPRHLVRRRGQEARLRCSPMKGHSHVYWYRQLPEEGLKFMVYLQKENIIDESGMPKERFSAEFPKEGPSILRIQQVVRGDSAAYFCASSPPSGTGGVSYGYTFGSGTRLTVV.

The rearrangement uses TRBV28 and TRBJ1-5, with 8 positions matching TRBD1. The V segment lost 8 bases and the J segment 4 bases; nucleotides outside the gene matches: 4. The CDR3 extends over 13 amino acids. From germline, CDR1 is MDHEN and CDR2 SYDVKM. In DNA form, the CDR3 reads TGTGCCAGCCGGACAGGGTCAAATCAGCCCCAGCATTTT. It specifies CASRTGSNQPQHF.

This chain uses TRBV7-2 with TRBJ1-2; 7 nucleotides line up with TRBD1. The CDR3 is 18 amino acids. From germline, CDR1 is SGHTA and CDR2 FQGNSA. V lost 4 bases and J lost 7; bases outside the gene matches: 21. The CDR3 DNA sequence: TGTGCCAGCAGCTACGGACCTCGACAGGGATCATGGAAGGGTGGCTACACCTTC. It codes for CASSYGPRQGSWKGGYTF.

The rearrangement joins TRBV27 to TRBJ2-2, with D possibly matching TRBD2 (5 bases). V lost 7 bases and J 5 bases, leaving 17 bases between the germline ends. The germline gives CDR1 MNHEY, CDR2 SMNVEV (reference sequence). This CDR3 is built from 15 residues. CDR3 in DNA: TGTGCCAGCACCCGAACTGGGAGCCTTACCGGGGAGCTGTTTTTT. The encoded protein is CASTRTGSLTGELFF.

The chain joins TRBV19 to TRBJ2-5, with D possibly being TRBD2 (5 bases). Germline CDR1 LNHDA, CDR2 SQIVND (reference sequence). V lost 7 bases and J 7 bases, leaving 10 bases between the germline ends. CDR3 size: 11 residues. CDR3: CASKGEGTQYF. Written as DNA, the CDR3 is TGTGCCAGTAAGGGAGAGGGGACCCAGTACTTC.

This clone came up once. The chain carries TRBV9 and TRBJ1-1; tentative D call: TRBD1 (5 bases). This CDR3 contains 15 residues. Germline V CDR1 and CDR2: SGDLS, YYNGEE. Trimming left V 0 bases short and J 4 bases short, with 13 bases between. The CDR3 sequence: CASSVAGVRGTEAFF. DNA for the CDR3: TGTGCCAGCAGCGTAGCGGGGGTTCGGGGCACTGAAGCTTTCTTT. Based on the CDR3 plus reference TRBV9 and TRBJ1-1, the full variable domain is DSGVTQTPKHLITATGQRVTLRCSPRSGDLSVYWYQQSLDQGLQFLIQYYNGEERAKGNILERFSAQQFPDLHSELNLSSLELGDSALYFCASSVAGVRGTEAFFGQGTRLTVV.

The chain recombines TRBV18 with TRBJ1-1, with no clear D. CDR3 length: 16 amino acids. Germline CDR1 KGHSH, CDR2 LQKENI. The V end lost 1 base, the J end lost 4 bases, and 16 bases lay between the germline ends. CDR3 nucleotides: TGTGCCAGCTCACCACTGCAGGCCCCAACGGGCACTGAAGCTTTCTTT. This translates into CASSPLQAPTGTEAFF.

This chain connects TRBV3-1 (or the pseudogene TRBV3-2) to TRBJ2-7; D assignment may be TRBD1 or TRBD2 (5 bases each). Trimming pared 3 bases from V and 4 bases from J, leaving 16 bases between. The V gene's germline CDR1 is LGHDT and CDR2 YNNKEL (reference sequence). The CDR3 has 15 residues. The CDR3 DNA is TGTGCCAGCAGCCACAGAAGTAGAGGGGAATACGAGCAGTACTTC. Translating it yields CASSHRSRGEYEQYF.

The chain uses TRBV9 and TRBJ2-3; perhaps TRBD2 as D (7 bases). V lost 7 bases and J 4 bases, leaving 16 bases between the germline ends. CDR3 length: 14 residues. CDR1 and CDR2 from the germline V gene are SGDLS and YYNGEE. The CDR3 region has the DNA TGTGCCAGCGCAAGGAGGGGGGGACCAGATACGCAGTATTTT. Translation gives CASARRGGPDTQYF.

J is TRBJ1-1 and V is TRBV7-9; D gene ambiguous. This CDR3 has 13 amino acids. Trimming pared 5 bases from V and 1 base from J, leaving 8 bases between. CDR1 SEHNR and CDR2 FQNEAQ come from the germline V gene (reference sequence). The CDR3 protein is CASSPQGNTEAFF. The CDR3 DNA sequence: TGTGCCAGCAGCCCTCAAGGGAACACTGAAGCTTTCTTT. Looking up the rest from reference TRBV7-9 and TRBJ1-1 gives the full variable domain: DTGVSQNPRHKITKRGQNVTFRCDPISEHNRLYWYRQTLGQGPEFLTYFQNEAQLEKSRLLSDRFSAERPKGSFSTLEIQRTEQGDSAMYLCASSPQGNTEAFFGQGTRLTVV.

The chain has TRBV6-5 and TRBJ2-6; 8 bases map to TRBD1. CDR3 length: 15 amino acids. CDR1 is MNHEY, CDR2 SVGAGI, per germline. V trimming: 5 bases; J trimming: 2 bases; junction bases outside the gene matches: 2. CDR3 bases: TGTGCCAGCAGTCAACAGGGGGCTGGGGCCAACGTCCTGACTTTC. Translated: CASSQQGAGANVLTF.

This sequence joins TRBV5-1 and TRBJ2-5; D is unresolved. Germline assignment: CDR1 SGHRS and CDR2 YFSETQ. Trimming cost V 2 bases and J 3 bases, with 11 bases left between them. The CDR3 has 14 residues. The CDR3 here is CASSFGSSKETQYF. CDR3 nucleotides: TGCGCCAGCAGCTTTGGCAGTTCGAAAGAGACCCAGTACTTC. The whole variable domain, filled in from reference TRBV5-1 and TRBJ2-5, reads KAGVTQTPRYLIKTRGQQVTLSCSPISGHRSVSWYQQTPGQGLQFLFEYFSETQRNKGNFPGRFSGRQFSNSRSEMNVSTLELGDSALYLCASSFGSSKETQYFGPGTRLLVL.

The gene calls are TRBV5-1 and TRBJ2-1, with TRBD2 identical over 7 bases. This CDR3 is 13 amino acids long. The ends lost 5 bases at V and 9 bases at J; junction bases unmatched: 8. CDR1 and CDR2 from the germline V gene are SGHRS and YFSETQ. CDR3 sequence (DNA): TGCGCCAGCAGTGTTTGGGAGGGAGGTGAGCAGTTCTTC. Protein product: CASSVWEGGEQFF.

The chain recombines TRBV30 with TRBJ1-3; perhaps TRBD1 as D (5 bases). CDR1 GTSNPN and CDR2 SVGIG come from the germline V gene (reference sequence). The V end was cut by 0 bases, the J end by 4 bases, with 10 bases between. This CDR3 has 14 residues. CDR3 residues: CAWSVGPKGNTIYF. Written as DNA, the CDR3 is TGTGCCTGGAGTGTGGGACCTAAGGGAAACACCATATATTTT.

The CDR3: CSGRNSYEQYF. The CDR3, as DNA: TGCAGCGGGAGGAATTCCTACGAGCAGTACTTC. V is TRBV29-1 and J is TRBJ2-7, with D possibly TRBD2 on 5 matching bases. The germline gives CDR1 SQVTM, CDR2 ANQGSEA. CDR3 length: 11 amino acids. With 7 bases removed from V and 1 base from J, the gap between germline ends came to 8 bases.

About this clone: This specimen includes other DNA sequences encoding the same CDR3. This chain uses TRBV5-4 with TRBJ2-5; 7 bases agree with TRBD2. The CDR3 runs 14 residues. V gave up 0 bases and J gave up 3 bases; unmatched junction bases: 2. Germline V gene sequence: CDR1 SGHNT, CDR2 YYREEE (reference sequence). The CDR3 region is CASSLELAKETQYF. CDR3 nucleotide sequence: TGTGCCAGCAGCTTGGAACTAGCGAAAGAGACCCAGTACTTC.